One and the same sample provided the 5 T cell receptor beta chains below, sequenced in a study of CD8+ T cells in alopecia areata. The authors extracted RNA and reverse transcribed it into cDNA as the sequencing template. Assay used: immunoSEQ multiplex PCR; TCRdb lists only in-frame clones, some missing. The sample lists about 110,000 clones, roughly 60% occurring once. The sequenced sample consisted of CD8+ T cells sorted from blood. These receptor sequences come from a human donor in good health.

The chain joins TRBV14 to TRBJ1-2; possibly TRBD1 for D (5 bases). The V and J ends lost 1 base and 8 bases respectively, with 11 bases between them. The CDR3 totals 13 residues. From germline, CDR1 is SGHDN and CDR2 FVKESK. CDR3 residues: CASSQGGGDGYTF. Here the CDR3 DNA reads TGTGCCAGCAGCCAAGGGGGCGGGGACGGCTACACCTTC. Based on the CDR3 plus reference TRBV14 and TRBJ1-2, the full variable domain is EAGVTQFPSHSVIEKGQTVTLRCDPISGHDNLYWYRRVMGKEIKFLLHFVKESKQDESGMPNNRFLAERTGGTYSTLKVQPAELEDSGVYFCASSQGGGDGYTFGSGTRLTVV.

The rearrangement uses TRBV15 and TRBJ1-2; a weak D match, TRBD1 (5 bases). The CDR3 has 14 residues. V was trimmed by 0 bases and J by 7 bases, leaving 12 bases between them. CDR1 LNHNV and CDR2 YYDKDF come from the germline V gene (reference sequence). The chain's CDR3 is CATSRDWGGGGYTF. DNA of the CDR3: TGTGCCACCAGCAGAGATTGGGGGGGTGGTGGCTACACCTTC.

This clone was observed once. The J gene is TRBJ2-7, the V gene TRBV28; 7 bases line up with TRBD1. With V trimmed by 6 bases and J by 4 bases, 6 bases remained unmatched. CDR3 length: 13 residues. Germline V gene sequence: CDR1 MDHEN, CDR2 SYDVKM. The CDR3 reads CASRSGQLYEQYF. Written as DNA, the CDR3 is TGTGCCAGCAGGTCGGGACAGTTATACGAGCAGTACTTC.

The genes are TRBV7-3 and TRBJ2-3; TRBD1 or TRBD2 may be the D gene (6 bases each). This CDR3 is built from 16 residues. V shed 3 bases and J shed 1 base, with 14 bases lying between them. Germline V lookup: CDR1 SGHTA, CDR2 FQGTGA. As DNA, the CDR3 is TGTGCCAGCAGCTTTAGTCGGGGGCCGGGCACAGATACGCAGTATTTT. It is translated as CASSFSRGPGTDTQYF.

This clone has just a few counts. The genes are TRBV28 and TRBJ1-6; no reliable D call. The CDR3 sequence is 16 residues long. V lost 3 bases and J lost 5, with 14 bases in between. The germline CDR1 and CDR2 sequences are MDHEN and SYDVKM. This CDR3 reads CASSFYGQADNSPLHF. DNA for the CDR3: TGTGCCAGCAGTTTCTACGGGCAGGCGGATAATTCACCCCTCCACTTT. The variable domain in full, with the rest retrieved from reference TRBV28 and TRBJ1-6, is DVKVTQSSRYLVKRTGEKVFLECVQDMDHENMFWYRQDPGLGLRLIYFSYDVKMKEKGDIPEGYSVSREKKERFSLILESASTNQTSMYLCASSFYGQADNSPLHFGNGTRLTVT.